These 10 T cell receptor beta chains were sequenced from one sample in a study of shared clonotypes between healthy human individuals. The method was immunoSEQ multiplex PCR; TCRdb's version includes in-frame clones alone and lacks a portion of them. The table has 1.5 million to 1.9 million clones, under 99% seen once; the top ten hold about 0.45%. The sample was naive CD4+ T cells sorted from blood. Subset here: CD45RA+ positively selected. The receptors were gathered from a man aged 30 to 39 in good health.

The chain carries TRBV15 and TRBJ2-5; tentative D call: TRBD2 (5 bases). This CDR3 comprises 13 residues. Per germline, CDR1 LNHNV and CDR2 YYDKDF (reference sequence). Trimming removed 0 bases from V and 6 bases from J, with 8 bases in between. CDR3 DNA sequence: TGTGCCACCAGCAGAGACCCGGGAAAGACCCAGTACTTC. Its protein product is CATSRDPGKTQYF.

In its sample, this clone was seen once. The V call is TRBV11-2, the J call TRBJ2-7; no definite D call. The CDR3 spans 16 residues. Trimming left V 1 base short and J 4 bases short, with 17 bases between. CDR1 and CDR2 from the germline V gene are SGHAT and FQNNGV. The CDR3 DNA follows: TGTGCCAGCAGCTTAGGAGGCCCCCTGCCCAAGTACGAGCAGTACTTC. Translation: CASSLGGPLPKYEQYF. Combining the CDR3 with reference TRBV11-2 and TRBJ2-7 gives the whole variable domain EAGVAQSPRYKIIEKRQSVAFWCNPISGHATLYWYQQILGQGPKLLIQFQNNGVVDDSQLPKDRFSAERLKGVDSTLKIQPAKLEDSAVYLCASSLGGPLPKYEQYFGPGTRLTVT.

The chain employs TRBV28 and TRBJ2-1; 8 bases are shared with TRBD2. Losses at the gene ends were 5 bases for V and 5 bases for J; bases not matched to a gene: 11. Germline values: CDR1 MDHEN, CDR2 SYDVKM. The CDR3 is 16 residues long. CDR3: CASSPSSGPMHNEQFF. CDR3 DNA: TGTGCCAGCAGTCCATCTAGCGGGCCCATGCACAATGAGCAGTTCTTC.

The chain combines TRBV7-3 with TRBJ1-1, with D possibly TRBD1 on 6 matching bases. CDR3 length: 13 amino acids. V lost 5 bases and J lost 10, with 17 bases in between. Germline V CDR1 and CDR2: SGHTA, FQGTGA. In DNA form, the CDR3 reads TGTGCCAGCAGCCCCTCTGGGGGCGTAGCAGCTTTCTTT. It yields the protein CASSPSGGVAAFF.

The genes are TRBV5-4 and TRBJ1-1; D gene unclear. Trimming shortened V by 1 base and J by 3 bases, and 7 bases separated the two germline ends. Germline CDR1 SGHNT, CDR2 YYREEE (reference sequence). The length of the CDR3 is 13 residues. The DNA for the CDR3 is TGTGCCAGCAGCTTGTCTCAATACACTGAAGCTTTCTTT. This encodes CASSLSQYTEAFF.

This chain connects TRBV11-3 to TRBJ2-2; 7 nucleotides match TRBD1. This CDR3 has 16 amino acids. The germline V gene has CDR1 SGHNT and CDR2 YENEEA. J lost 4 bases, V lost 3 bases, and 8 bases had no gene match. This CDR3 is CASSFSGTVGTGELFF. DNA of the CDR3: TGTGCCAGCAGCTTCTCCGGGACAGTCGGCACCGGGGAGCTGTTTTTT. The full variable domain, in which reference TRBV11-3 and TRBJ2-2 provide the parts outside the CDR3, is EAGVVQSPRYKIIEKKQPVAFWCNPISGHNTLYWYLQNLGQGPELLIRYENEEAVDDSQLPKDRFSAERLKGVDSTLKIQPAELGDSAVYLCASSFSGTVGTGELFFGEGSRLTVL.

CDR3 DNA: TGCGCCAGCAGCTTTCCAGGGACGGGAAAACTGTTTTTT. It specifies CASSFPGTGKLFF. The chain has TRBV5-1 and TRBJ1-4, with D tentatively TRBD1 (5 bases). Germline CDR1 reads SGHRS; CDR2 reads YFSETQ. This CDR3 contains 13 residues. Trimming left V 2 bases short and J 10 bases short, with 12 bases between.

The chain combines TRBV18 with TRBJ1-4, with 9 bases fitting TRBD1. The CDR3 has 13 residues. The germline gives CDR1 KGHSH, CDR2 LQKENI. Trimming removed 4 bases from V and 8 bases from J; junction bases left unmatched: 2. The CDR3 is CASSRQGEEKLFF. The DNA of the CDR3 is TGTGCCAGCTCACGACAGGGGGAGGAAAAACTGTTTTTT.

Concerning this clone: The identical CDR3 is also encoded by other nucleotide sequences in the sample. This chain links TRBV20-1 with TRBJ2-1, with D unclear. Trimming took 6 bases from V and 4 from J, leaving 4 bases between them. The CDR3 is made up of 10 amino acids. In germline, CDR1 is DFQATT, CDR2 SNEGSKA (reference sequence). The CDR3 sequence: CSAYYNEQFF. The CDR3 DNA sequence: TGCAGTGCCTATTACAATGAGCAGTTCTTC.

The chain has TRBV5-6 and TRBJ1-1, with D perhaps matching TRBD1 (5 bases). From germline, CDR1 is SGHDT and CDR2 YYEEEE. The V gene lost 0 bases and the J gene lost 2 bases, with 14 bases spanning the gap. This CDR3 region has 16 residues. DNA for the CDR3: TGTGCCAGCAGCTTGGGCACAGGCCGGGTAAACACTGAAGCTTTCTTT. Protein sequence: CASSLGTGRVNTEAFF.